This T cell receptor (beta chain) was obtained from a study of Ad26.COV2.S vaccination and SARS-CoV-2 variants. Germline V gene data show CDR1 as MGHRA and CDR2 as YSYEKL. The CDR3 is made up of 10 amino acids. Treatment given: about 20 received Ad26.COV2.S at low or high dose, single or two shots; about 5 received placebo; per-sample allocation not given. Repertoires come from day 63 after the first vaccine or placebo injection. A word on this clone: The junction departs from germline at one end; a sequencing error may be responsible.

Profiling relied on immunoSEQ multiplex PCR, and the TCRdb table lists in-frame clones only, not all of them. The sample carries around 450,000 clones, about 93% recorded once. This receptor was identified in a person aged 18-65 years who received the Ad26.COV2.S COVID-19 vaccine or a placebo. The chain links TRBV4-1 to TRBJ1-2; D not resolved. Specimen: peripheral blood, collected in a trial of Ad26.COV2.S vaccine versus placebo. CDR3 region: CASSQGSIIF. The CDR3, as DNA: TGCGCCAGCAGCCAAGGATCGATCATCTTC.